These T cell receptor beta chains were read from a single sample in a study of T cell responses to AZD1222 COVID-19 vaccine. The protocol was immunoSEQ multiplex PCR, while the TCRdb copy is restricted to in-frame clones and leaves out a portion. The sample shows roughly 98,000 clones, 85% to 90% of them seen only once. This specimen consisted of peripheral blood, obtained 28 days after the second AZD1222 dose. These receptors all stem from an adult who received the AZD1222 COVID-19 vaccine. CDR3s include the opening cysteine and the closing phenylalanine or tryptophan. The D gene is left open where the match is weak. Only some rows state a clone size, as once, few, many or a class for expanded clones.

d_call,v_call,clone_size,j_call,cdr3_nt,cdr3_aa
TRBD2,TRBV18,few,TRBJ2-7,TGTGCCAGCTCACCACCCTCTAGCGGGACCCCCGAGCAGTACTTC,CASSPPSSGTPEQYF
TRBD2,TRBV27,.,TRBJ2-7,TGTGCCAGCAGTCCCAGCGGGAGGACCTACGAGCAGTACTTC,CASSPSGRTYEQYF
.,TRBV4-1,once,TRBJ2-4,TGCGCCAGCAGCCAAAGTAGACAGGACTACATTCAGTACTTC,CASSQSRQDYIQYF
.,TRBV29-1,.,TRBJ2-7,TGCAGCGTTGAGGGACCTTCCTACGAGCAGTACTTC,CSVEGPSYEQYF
.,TRBV29-1,.,TRBJ1-2,TGCAGCGTTGAAAGTTCCCCGGGTGGCTACACCTTC,CSVESSPGGYTF
.,TRBV5-1,.,TRBJ1-2,TGCGCCAGCAGCTTGGAGGCGGGAGGGGGAAACTATGGCTACACCTTC,CASSLEAGGGNYGYTF
TRBD1,TRBV27,once,TRBJ2-5,TGTGCCAGCAGTTTCGGGACAGGGGGAGAGACCCAGTACTTC,CASSFGTGGETQYF
TRBD1,TRBV5-1,.,TRBJ2-7,TGCGCCAGCAGCTTGGGGACAGGGAAGGACGAGCAGTACTTC,CASSLGTGKDEQYF
.,TRBV6-1,few,TRBJ1-5,TGTGCCAGCAGTGAACAGTCATTACAGCCCCAGCATTTT,CASSEQSLQPQHF
.,TRBV6-2/TRBV6-3,.,TRBJ1-1,TGTGCCAGCAGTACCCTCCATGCGGGTGGTTTGAACACTGAAGCTTTCTTT,CASSTLHAGGLNTEAFF
TRBD1,TRBV11-2,.,TRBJ2-7,TGTGCCAGCAGACCCGGCCCCGGACAGGGGGACTACGAGCAGTACTTC,CASRPGPGQGDYEQYF
.,TRBV19,.,TRBJ1-5,TGTGCCAGTACCCTATCGGGGCGGGACTATAGCAATCAGCCCCAGCATTTT,CASTLSGRDYSNQPQHF
.,TRBV6-5,.,TRBJ2-5,TGTGCCAGCAGTTCCAGACCGGGACAAGAGACCCAGTACTTC,CASSSRPGQETQYF
TRBD1,TRBV9,.,TRBJ2-4,TGTGCCAGCGCCGGGGACAGGGTAAACATTCAGTACTTC,CASAGDRVNIQYF
TRBD2,TRBV28,.,TRBJ2-4,TGTGCCAGCGGGGGGGGTGATACAGGAGCCAAAAACATTCAGTACTTC,CASGGGDTGAKNIQYF
.,TRBV27,.,TRBJ1-6,TGTGCCAGCATGACCCCGCGATCGGTCGCGGGCTCCTATAATTCACCCCTCCACTTT,CASMTPRSVAGSYNSPLHF
.,TRBV5-1,.,TRBJ1-5,TGCGCCAGCAGCTTGGCGGGGGGCAATCAGCCCCAGCATTTT,CASSLAGGNQPQHF
.,TRBV11-3,.,TRBJ2-5,TGTGCCAGCCCCCCTGCCGAGACGATAGAGACCCAGTACTTC,CASPPAETIETQYF
TRBD1,TRBV19,.,TRBJ1-1,TGTGCCAGTACCCGCGCAAACAGGGGAGAAGCTTTCTTT,CASTRANRGEAFF
.,TRBV27,.,TRBJ2-5,TGTGCCAGCAGTTTCACGTACCAAGAGACCCAGTACTTC,CASSFTYQETQYF
TRBD1,TRBV9,.,TRBJ1-2,TGTGCCAGCAGCGTCGCAGCGACAGGGAAAGGGGGCTACACCTTC,CASSVAATGKGGYTF
.,TRBV7-9,.,TRBJ1-1,TGTGCCAGCAGCTTAGACCCGAACACTGAAGCTTTCTTT,CASSLDPNTEAFF
.,TRBV5-1,.,TRBJ2-6,TGCGCCAGCAGCTCCGGGTCACGATCTGGGGCCAACGTCCTGACTTTC,CASSSGSRSGANVLTF
.,TRBV28,.,TRBJ1-2,TGTGCCAGCAGTCTCCAGAACTATGGCTACACCTTC,CASSLQNYGYTF
TRBD1,TRBV19,.,TRBJ1-2,TGTGCCAGCGGACAGGGCCACTATGGCTACACCTTC,CASGQGHYGYTF
TRBD1,TRBV19,once,TRBJ1-2,TGTGCCAGTAGTCTACAGGGGAATAACTATGGCTACACCTTC,CASSLQGNNYGYTF
TRBD1,TRBV11-2,once,TRBJ1-1,TGTGCCAGCAGCCAGGGACAGGGGGTAGTCGAAGCTTTCTTT,CASSQGQGVVEAFF
.,TRBV29-1,once,TRBJ1-1,TGCAGCGTTCAGCGGAACAGAGTGAACACTGAAGCTTTCTTT,CSVQRNRVNTEAFF
.,TRBV4-2,.,TRBJ2-4,TGTGCCAGCAGCCAAGTGTTAAAGGGGACCCACCAAGCCAAAAACATTCAGTACTTC,CASSQVLKGTHQAKNIQYF
.,TRBV11-2,.,TRBJ1-2,TGTGCCAGCAGCTTAGGTCCCTATGGCTACACCTTC,CASSLGPYGYTF
.,TRBV27,.,TRBJ1-2,TGTGCCAGCAGTTTGGGGTTCGGGGAGATCTATGGCTACACCTTC,CASSLGFGEIYGYTF
.,TRBV27,.,TRBJ2-3,TGTGCCAGCAGCAGTAGCTGGGATAGCACAGATACGCAGTATTTT,CASSSSWDSTDTQYF
.,TRBV6-5,once,TRBJ2-7,TGTGCCAGCAGTACTCTCAGGGGCATCGGCGAGCAGTACTTC,CASSTLRGIGEQYF
TRBD2,TRBV19,.,TRBJ2-1,TGTGCCAGTAGGGCTAGCGGGGCGAAGTTCTTC,CASRASGAKFF
.,TRBV10-1,.,TRBJ2-2,TGCGCCAGCAGTGAGGCCCCCGGGACAACGAACACCGGGGAGCTGTTTTTT,CASSEAPGTTNTGELFF
.,TRBV18,.,TRBJ1-5,TGTGCCAGCTCACCACCCTATAGCAATCAGCCCCAGCATTTT,CASSPPYSNQPQHF
TRBD1,TRBV4-2,.,TRBJ1-4,TGTGCCAGCAGCCAAGAGAGTTCGGGACAGGGGTATGAAAAACTGTTTTTT,CASSQESSGQGYEKLFF
.,TRBV5-8,.,TRBJ2-1,TGTGCCAGCAGAGTGGGCAGCGGGTGGAACAATGAGCAGTTCTTC,CASRVGSGWNNEQFF
TRBD1,TRBV27,.,TRBJ2-2,TGTGCCAGCAGTCGGCGATCGGACAGGGGTAACACCGGGGAGCTGTTTTTT,CASSRRSDRGNTGELFF
TRBD1,TRBV24-1,.,TRBJ1-2,TGTGCCACCAGTGAAACCGACAGGGGTCCTGGTGGCTACACCTTC,CATSETDRGPGGYTF
TRBD1,TRBV5-6,.,TRBJ1-2,TGTGCCAGCACCCAGGGGGCTGGTGGCTACACCTTC,CASTQGAGGYTF
.,TRBV5-1,.,TRBJ2-7,TGCGCCAGCAGCCCCAGAGGGGCCTCCTACGAGCAGTACTTC,CASSPRGASYEQYF
TRBD1,TRBV6-2/TRBV6-3,.,TRBJ1-2,TGTGCCAGCAGTTGGACAGGGATTAATGTCTATGGCTACACCTTC,CASSWTGINVYGYTF
.,TRBV5-1,.,TRBJ1-4,TGCGCCAGCAGCTTGGGAGGGCAGGGCCGCCCTGGTGAAAAACTGTTTTTT,CASSLGGQGRPGEKLFF
TRBD1,TRBV27,.,TRBJ2-7,TGTGCCAGCAGAATAGGACAGGGGGGCTACGAGCAGTACTTC,CASRIGQGGYEQYF
.,TRBV1,.,TRBJ2-7,TGCACCAGCACGTATGCGGGCCAGGGGGGAGTTCACGAGCAGTACTTC,CTSTYAGQGGVHEQYF
.,TRBV27,.,TRBJ2-2,TGTGCCAGCAGTTGGGGGGTCGCGAACACCGGGGAGCTGTTTTTT,CASSWGVANTGELFF
.,TRBV3-1/TRBV3-2,.,TRBJ1-3,TGTGCCAGCAGCCAAGATCTCGGACAGGGAAACACCATATATTTT,CASSQDLGQGNTIYF
.,TRBV28,.,TRBJ2-6,TGTGCCAGCAGGGAGGACTCTGGGGCCAACGTCCTGACTTTC,CASREDSGANVLTF